The 26 T cell receptor beta chains below were found in one sample sequenced in a study of shared clonotypes between healthy human individuals. Sequenced by immunoSEQ multiplex PCR; TCRdb stores in-frame clones only, minus some. The data show about 2 million clones, 95% seen once. Specimen: naive CD4+ T cells sorted from blood. Stated subset: CD45RA+ positively selected. The receptors here all came from a young man in good health.

DNA of the CDR3: TGTGCCTGGAGCGAGGACAGGGAAACCTACGAGCAGTACTTC. Residues: CAWSEDRETYEQYF. The chain joins TRBV30 to TRBJ2-7; 8 nucleotides match TRBD1. The germline gives CDR1 GTSNPN, CDR2 SVGIG (reference sequence). This CDR3 contains 14 residues. Trimming cost V 3 bases and J 2 bases; bases outside gene matches: 6.

The chain employs TRBV30 and TRBJ1-2; D not resolved. This CDR3 is 14 amino acids long. Trimming left V 0 bases short and J 7 bases short, with 15 bases between. Germline V CDR1 and CDR2: GTSNPN, SVGIG (reference sequence). CDR3 DNA: TGTGCCTGGAGTGTAGAACTCGGGGTATTTGGCTACACCTTC. This sequence encodes CAWSVELGVFGYTF.

CDR3 region: CASSSPGQGNNEQFF. CDR3 DNA sequence: TGTGCCAGCAGTTCACCGGGACAGGGGAACAATGAGCAGTTCTTC. This rearrangement joins TRBV6-5 to TRBJ2-1; 10 bases fit TRBD1. This CDR3 comprises 15 residues. Germline CDR1 reads MNHEY; CDR2 reads SVGAGI. J gave up 5 bases and V 4 bases, and 5 bases lay outside the gene matches.

The chain recombines TRBV6-1 with TRBJ1-4, with 9 bases that match TRBD1. The ends lost 1 base at V and 5 bases at J; junction bases unmatched: 2. This CDR3 is built from 15 residues. Germline values: CDR1 MNHNS, CDR2 SASEGT. The CDR3 DNA sequence: TGTGCCAGCAGTGAAGGGGACAGGGACAATGAAAAACTGTTTTTT. Translating it yields CASSEGDRDNEKLFF.

Comment on this clone: This same CDR3 is encoded by further DNA sequences in the sample. The gene calls are TRBV18 and TRBJ2-5; 7 bases line up with TRBD2. Germline V gene sequence: CDR1 KGHSH, CDR2 LQKENI. The CDR3 runs to 14 residues. V lost 6 bases to trimming and J lost 5 bases; unmatched junction nucleotides: 9. The CDR3 DNA reads as TGTGCCAGCTCCCCTGGGAGGGGCGCGGAGACCCAGTACTTC. Its protein product is CASSPGRGAETQYF.

The rearrangement uses TRBV10-2 and TRBJ1-6; the D is unclear. The V end was cut by 0 bases, the J end by 10 bases, with 10 bases between. Germline V gene lookup returns CDR1 WSHSY and CDR2 SAAADI. CDR3 length: 14 residues. CDR3 sequence reads: CASSESGLRSPLHF. The CDR3 bases are TGCGCCAGCAGTGAGTCAGGGCTCAGATCACCCCTCCACTTT.

The V call is TRBV6-1, the J call TRBJ1-1, with TRBD1 identical over 7 bases. The V segment lost 7 bases and the J segment 4 bases; nucleotides outside the gene matches: 9. CDR1 is MNHNS and CDR2 is SASEGT in the germline V gene. This CDR3 region has 14 residues. The CDR3 is CASKTTGMGTEAFF. CDR3 DNA sequence: TGTGCCAGCAAAACGACAGGGATGGGCACTGAAGCTTTCTTT.

This chain joins TRBV12-5 and TRBJ2-2, with D possibly being TRBD1 (6 bases). From germline, CDR1 is LGHNT and CDR2 FRNRAP. The CDR3 is 13 amino acids. Deletions cut 9 bases from V and 0 bases from J, with 8 bases between. CDR3: CASRQANTGELFF. The CDR3 region has the DNA TGTGCTAGCAGACAGGCGAACACCGGGGAGCTGTTTTTT.

Points on this clone: Other DNA sequences in the sample encode the same CDR3. V and J are TRBV28 and TRBJ2-7; no clear D. Germline lookup yields CDR1 MDHEN and CDR2 SYDVKM. The V end lost 3 bases, the J end lost 3 bases, and 3 bases lay between the germline ends. CDR3 length equals 11 residues. In DNA form, the CDR3 reads TGTGCCAGCAGTTTGCTCTACGAGCAGTACTTC. Its protein product is CASSLLYEQYF.

The rearrangement joins TRBV5-6 to TRBJ1-2; tentatively, D is TRBD1 (5 bases). The CDR3 loop spans 14 amino acids. Trimming shortened V by 5 bases and J by 5 bases, and 16 bases separated the two germline ends. Germline lookup yields CDR1 SGHDT and CDR2 YYEEEE. The CDR3: CASRRGASGYGYTF. CDR3 in DNA: TGTGCCAGCAGGAGAGGGGCTTCGGGATATGGCTACACCTTC.

The rearrangement links TRBV7-3 to TRBJ2-5, with D perhaps matching TRBD1 (5 bases). Trimming stripped 5 bases from V and 2 bases from J, with 9 bases between. From germline, CDR1 is SGHTA and CDR2 FQGTGA. The CDR3 covers 13 residues. CDR3 region: CASSQGTQETQYF. DNA of the CDR3: TGTGCCAGCAGCCAGGGTACGCAAGAGACCCAGTACTTC.

As for this clone: Different DNA sequences within this sample yield the same CDR3. The gene calls are TRBV7-2 and TRBJ2-1; D gene unclear. CDR1 SGHTA and CDR2 FQGNSA come from the germline V gene. The CDR3 spans 11 residues. V gave up 5 bases and J gave up 4 bases, with 3 bases separating them. The CDR3 sequence is CASSIYNEQFF. CDR3 coding DNA: TGTGCCAGCAGCATATACAATGAGCAGTTCTTC.

The chain is built from TRBV5-4 and TRBJ2-2; 9 positions agree with TRBD1. Unmatched junction bases numbered 3, after V lost 4 bases and J lost 2 bases. The CDR3 is made up of 15 amino acids. Germline V CDR1 and CDR2: SGHNT, YYREEE (reference sequence). The CDR3: CASSTGQGNTGELFF. In DNA form, the CDR3 reads TGTGCCAGCAGCACGGGACAGGGAAACACCGGGGAGCTGTTTTTT.

The chain combines TRBV4-1 with TRBJ2-5, with no clear D. V was trimmed by 0 bases and J by 2 bases, leaving 19 bases between them. The CDR3 length is 18 residues. CDR1 is MGHRA and CDR2 is YSYEKL in the germline V gene. The CDR3 DNA follows: TGCGCCAGCAGCCAAGATTGGGGATCAGGCAGTTGGCAAGAGACCCAGTACTTC. Protein product: CASSQDWGSGSWQETQYF.

The chain combines TRBV28 with TRBJ2-7; perhaps D is TRBD1 or TRBD2 (7 bases each). CDR3 size: 13 residues. V was pared by 10 bases and J by 3 bases, with 16 bases between. CDR1 and CDR2 (germline): MDHEN, SYDVKM. CDR3 sequence reads: CATKTGRVYEQYF. The CDR3 DNA reads as TGTGCCACCAAGACAGGGAGGGTCTACGAGCAGTACTTC. Together with reference TRBV28 and TRBJ2-7, the CDR3 gives the full variable domain: DVKVTQSSRYLVKRTGEKVFLECVQDMDHENMFWYRQDPGLGLRLIYFSYDVKMKEKGDIPEGYSVSREKKERFSLILESASTNQTSMYLCATKTGRVYEQYFGPGTRLTVT.

The rearrangement joins TRBV7-2 to TRBJ2-7, with 8 nucleotides matching TRBD1. Losses at the gene ends were 3 bases for V and 3 bases for J; bases not matched to a gene: 1. The V gene's germline CDR1 is SGHTA and CDR2 FQGNSA. CDR3 size: 13 residues. The CDR3: CASSFTGGYEQYF. The CDR3 DNA follows: TGTGCCAGCAGCTTTACAGGGGGCTACGAGCAGTACTTC.

The chain links TRBV10-3 to TRBJ2-7; D may be TRBD2 (5 bases). Between the trimmed V and J ends, which lost 5 bases and 2 bases, there was a span of 16 bases. Germline values: CDR1 ENHRY, CDR2 SYGVKD. The CDR3 loop spans 15 amino acids. CDR3 nucleotide sequence: TGTGCCATCAGTTCCGCGGGCGCCAATACCTACGAGCAGTACTTC. Amino acid sequence: CAISSAGANTYEQYF.

The CDR3 spells CAISEPRDSGSYNEQFF. The CDR3 DNA reads TGTGCCATCAGTGAGCCCCGGGACTCGGGAAGCTACAATGAGCAGTTCTTC. This chain connects TRBV10-3 to TRBJ2-1, with D possibly TRBD2 on 6 matching bases. The CDR3 runs to 17 residues. In germline, CDR1 is ENHRY, CDR2 SYGVKD. V lost 2 bases to trimming and J lost 3 bases, with 17 bases between them.

This clone was recorded only once. The chain links TRBV15 to TRBJ2-7; tentatively, D is TRBD1 (5 bases). The germline gives CDR1 LNHNV, CDR2 YYDKDF (reference sequence). V lost 0 bases to trimming and J lost 3 bases, with 12 bases between them. CDR3 length: 15 amino acids. This chain's CDR3 is CATSRDSRDYYEQYF. The DNA for the CDR3 is TGTGCCACCAGCAGAGATAGCAGGGATTACTACGAGCAGTACTTC.

With regard to this clone: This could be a read error, since a much larger clone is one nucleotide away. The rearrangement joins TRBV11-2 to TRBJ1-2, with 7 positions matching TRBD1. The CDR3 loop spans 13 amino acids. CDR1 and CDR2 from the germline V gene are SGHAT and FQNNGV. With V trimmed by 2 bases and J by 6 bases, 3 bases remained unmatched. CDR3 region: CASSLIGGDGYTF. CDR3 DNA sequence: TGTGCCAGCAGCTTAATAGGGGGCGATGGCTACACCTTC.

CDR3 sequence: CASSPQQGETQYF. The CDR3, as DNA: TGTGCCAGCTCACCCCAGCAGGGGGAGACCCAGTACTTC. The genes are TRBV18 and TRBJ2-5, with D tentatively TRBD1 (6 bases). The CDR3 covers 13 residues. V dropped 3 bases and J dropped 5 bases, with 10 bases sitting between them. Germline CDR1 reads KGHSH; CDR2 reads LQKENI.

CDR3 residues: CASSAMYDSPLHF. CDR3 nucleotide sequence: TGTGCCAGCAGTGCCATGTACGATTCACCCCTCCACTTT. The rearrangement links TRBV25-1 to TRBJ1-6; D is unclear. Germline loops: CDR1 MGHDK, CDR2 SYGVNS. The CDR3 sequence is 13 residues long. Trimming removed 4 bases from V and 8 bases from J, with 9 bases in between.

The rearrangement uses TRBV15 and TRBJ2-7; tentative D call: TRBD2 (6 bases). Trimming took 5 bases from V and 2 from J, leaving 10 bases between them. Germline V CDR1 and CDR2: LNHNV, YYDKDF (reference sequence). This CDR3 has 13 amino acids. The CDR3 is CATSGGFTYEQYF. In DNA form, the CDR3 reads TGTGCCACCAGCGGAGGGTTTACCTACGAGCAGTACTTC.

In this sample, this clone turned up once. J is TRBJ2-7 and V is TRBV10-1; D possibly corresponds to TRBD1 (7 bases). The V gene's germline CDR1 is WNHNN and CDR2 SYGVQD (reference sequence). Between the trimmed V and J ends, which lost 3 bases and 3 bases, there was a span of 15 bases. This CDR3 region has 15 residues. CDR3 sequence: CASSDRGGGLYEQYF. CDR3 in DNA: TGCGCCAGCAGTGACCGCGGAGGGGGCCTCTACGAGCAGTACTTC.

The genes are TRBV10-3 and TRBJ2-1; D is tentatively TRBD1 or TRBD2 (6 bases each). The CDR3 is made up of 16 amino acids. V was cut by 6 bases and J by 6 bases, with 21 bases left in between. Looked up from germline, CDR1 is ENHRY and CDR2 is SYGVKD. The CDR3 sequence is CAISDVVGGPGNEQFF. The DNA for the CDR3 is TGTGCCATCAGCGATGTAGTTGGGGGGCCTGGCAATGAGCAGTTCTTC.

With regard to this clone: The sample holds other DNA sequences that translate to the same CDR3. This chain connects TRBV9 to TRBJ2-3, with TRBD2 matching over 9 bases. The junction had 3 bases not matched to a gene; V was cut back by 3 bases and J by 4 bases. Germline V gives CDR1 SGDLS, CDR2 YYNGEE. The CDR3 has 14 amino acids. The CDR3 DNA sequence: TGTGCCAGCAGCGCAAGACTAGCGGCAGATACGCAGTATTTT. Residues: CASSARLAADTQYF.